These 30 T cell receptor beta chains were all obtained from the same sample, sequenced in a study of blood T cells in healthy people across ages. Together with a sample-barcoded 5' primer, a J-beta primer mix was included in a second PCR lasting roughly 6 to 12 cycles. TCRdb fed the 5' RACE reads into MiXCR, producing one record per CDR3 protein. The sample consists of around 580,000 distinct CDR3 sequences, roughly 48% of them appearing once. The sequencing input was blood. These receptors all come from an elderly man in good health.

This clonotype was detected once. Just one base apart from a much larger clone, this may be a read error. The chain is built from TRBV6-6 and TRBJ1-5; the match to TRBD1 covers 12 bases. Germline CDR1 is MNHNY and CDR2 is SVGAGI (reference sequence). The CDR3 has 16 residues. CDR3 sequence: CAGSTWDRGLGQPQHF. CDR3 nucleotides: TGTGCCGGCAGTACGTGGGACAGGGGGCTTGGTCAGCCCCAGCATTTT.

The table lists this clonotype with a few counts. The V gene is TRBV7-2, the J gene TRBJ2-7, with TRBD1 matching 8 bases. CDR1 is SGHTA and CDR2 is FQGNSA in the germline V gene. This CDR3 spans 17 amino acids. V lost 2 bases and J lost 3; bases outside the gene matches: 12. The chain's CDR3 is CASSLRQGTYSYYEQYF. CDR3 DNA: TGTGCCAGCAGCTTAAGACAGGGGACGTACTCATACTACGAGCAGTACTTC.

This clonotype was picked up a small number of times. The genes are TRBV14 and TRBJ2-4, with D uncertain. The CDR3 spans 14 residues. V dropped 0 bases and J dropped 10 bases, with 13 bases sitting between them. CDR1 SGHDN and CDR2 FVKESK come from the germline V gene. This chain's CDR3 is CASSQDWASQIQYF. As DNA, the CDR3 is TGTGCCAGCAGCCAAGATTGGGCGTCACAAATTCAGTACTTC.

The chain recombines TRBV29-1 with TRBJ2-7; D uncertain. Germline CDR1 SQVTM, CDR2 ANQGSEA. The CDR3 spans 10 residues. The ends were cut back, 6 bases at V and 7 bases at J, with 10 bases in the middle. The CDR3 coding sequence is TGCAGCGTGACGGACGGGGAGCAGTACTTC. Its translation: CSVTDGEQYF.

This clonotype has at least ten counts. The chain uses TRBV6-5 and TRBJ2-7; 9 bases are a match to TRBD1. This CDR3 contains 14 residues. Germline loops: CDR1 MNHEY, CDR2 SVGAGI. The junction had 6 bases not matched to a gene; V was cut back by 6 bases and J by 3 bases. CDR3: CASSSGQGIYEQYF. CDR3 nucleotide sequence: TGTGCCAGCAGCTCGGGACAGGGTATCTACGAGCAGTACTTC.

This clonotype was seen repeatedly, ten times or more. The chain carries TRBV6-6 and TRBJ2-3; maybe TRBD2 (6 bases). The CDR3 sequence is 13 residues long. Per the germline V gene, CDR1 is MNHNY and CDR2 is SVGAGI (reference sequence). V was shortened by 11 bases and J by 1 base, with 13 bases between the two germline ends. The CDR3 sequence is CAARDSGTDTQYF. The CDR3 DNA sequence: TGTGCCGCGAGGGACTCGGGCACAGATACGCAGTATTTT.

CDR3 in amino acids: CASSLDKVYGYTF. The CDR3 DNA follows: TGTGCCAGCAGCTTAGATAAGGTTTATGGCTACACCTTC. This chain connects TRBV7-2 to TRBJ1-2; D gene ambiguous. The germline gives CDR1 SGHTA, CDR2 FQGNSA. V was trimmed by 1 base and J by 5 bases, leaving 8 bases between them. The CDR3 covers 13 residues.

V gene TRBV7-2 combines with J gene TRBJ1-6; D is uncertain. The germline gives CDR1 SGHTA, CDR2 FQGNSA. Trimming removed 5 bases at V and 5 bases at J, with 13 bases between. The CDR3 consists of 15 residues. For the CDR3, the DNA is TGTGCCAGCAGCCCCGGGGAGCGGAATAATTCACCCCTCCACTTT. It specifies CASSPGERNNSPLHF. Looking up the rest from reference TRBV7-2 and TRBJ1-6 gives the full variable domain: GAGVSQSPSNKVTEKGKDVELRCDPISGHTALYWYRQSLGQGLEFLIYFQGNSAPDKSGLPSDRFSAERTGGSVSTLTIQRTQQEDSAVYLCASSPGERNNSPLHFGNGTRLTVT.

The chain links TRBV7-2 to TRBJ2-4, with TRBD2 matching over 8 bases. The germline V gene has CDR1 SGHTA and CDR2 FQGNSA. V shed 1 base, J shed 0 bases, and the junction held 8 bases outside the gene matches. The CDR3 has 18 residues. Written as DNA, the CDR3 is TGTGCCAGCAGCTTAGGAAGGCAGCGGGAGCTAGCCAAAAACATTCAGTACTTC. It codes for CASSLGRQRELAKNIQYF.

The rearrangement joins TRBV29-1 to TRBJ1-4; 7 bases match TRBD1. The junction had 9 bases not matched to a gene; V was cut back by 4 bases and J by 4 bases. CDR3 length: 15 amino acids. Germline V lookup: CDR1 SQVTM, CDR2 ANQGSEA. The CDR3 spells CSVAGQGVYNEKLFF. CDR3 nucleotides: TGCAGCGTTGCAGGGCAGGGGGTTTATAATGAAAAACTGTTTTTT.

The chain uses TRBV29-1 and TRBJ2-3; 11 bases match TRBD1. Germline V CDR1 and CDR2: SQVTM, ANQGSEA. The CDR3 runs to 13 residues. The V gene end was trimmed by 8 bases and the J gene end by 5 bases; junction bases not matched to a gene: 6. The CDR3 is CSRGQGEGDTQYF. The CDR3 nucleotides read TGCAGCAGGGGACAGGGGGAAGGAGATACGCAGTATTTT.

This clonotype showed up just a few times. This chain connects TRBV20-1 to TRBJ2-3; 12 bases align to TRBD2. Germline assignment: CDR1 DFQATT and CDR2 SNEGSKA (reference sequence). The CDR3 loop spans 14 amino acids. Trimming removed 6 bases from V and 4 bases from J; junction bases left unmatched: 5. CDR3 nucleotides: TGCAGTGCCCCACTAGCGGGAGGCCCAGATACGCAGTATTTT. This codes for CSAPLAGGPDTQYF.

This clonotype was counted a single time. V gene TRBV11-2 combines with J gene TRBJ2-5; 11 bases match TRBD2. The length of the CDR3 is 15 residues. In germline, CDR1 is SGHAT, CDR2 FQNNGV. The J segment lost 3 bases and the V segment lost 4 bases, leaving 4 bases of the junction unmatched. The CDR3 loop reads CASSSVTSGEETQYF. In DNA, the CDR3 is TGTGCCAGCAGCTCCGTGACTAGCGGGGAAGAGACCCAGTACTTC.

V usage is TRBV11-1 and J usage is TRBJ2-1, with 7 bases identical to TRBD2. The CDR3 contains 17 residues. V dropped 6 bases and J dropped 0; count of bases not matched to a gene: 11. Germline V gene data show CDR1 as SGHAT and CDR2 as FQDESV (reference sequence). The CDR3 sequence: CASRPPLAWSSYNEQFF. Here the CDR3 DNA reads TGTGCCAGCAGGCCCCCACTAGCGTGGAGCTCCTACAATGAGCAGTTCTTC.

Worth noting for this clonotype: Being one base from a much bigger clone, this may be a read error. The rearrangement joins TRBV7-2 to TRBJ2-3; a possible D gene is TRBD2 (6 bases). Per germline, CDR1 SGHTA and CDR2 FQGNSA. The CDR3 loop spans 15 amino acids. V was trimmed by 1 base and J by 4 bases, leaving 12 bases between them. CDR3: CASSLGPAGADTQYF. The CDR3 region has the DNA TGTGCCAGCAGCTTAGGACCAGCGGGCGCAGATACGCAGTATTTT.

This clonotype was counted only a few times. This chain links TRBV7-3 with TRBJ2-3; D gene unclear. Germline CDR1 is SGHTA and CDR2 is FQGTGA. V was trimmed by 1 base and J by 0 bases, leaving 5 bases between them. CDR3 length: 14 residues. The CDR3 DNA reads TGTGCCAGCAGCTTAAACCCTAGCACAGATACGCAGTATTTT. This gives the protein CASSLNPSTDTQYF.

This clonotype was counted ten times or more. V and J are TRBV29-1 and TRBJ2-4; the D gene could be TRBD1 or TRBD2 (5 bases each). Germline CDR1 reads SQVTM; CDR2 reads ANQGSEA. The CDR3 has 16 residues. V was pared by 1 base and J by 6 bases, with 19 bases between. CDR3 sequence: CSVEAYTTAGGNIQYF. The CDR3, as DNA: TGCAGCGTTGAAGCCTATACGACAGCAGGAGGAAACATTCAGTACTTC.

The chain uses TRBV12-3 or TRBV12-4 and TRBJ2-6; unclear D gene. V lost 4 bases and J 1 base, leaving 20 bases between the germline ends. The CDR3 loop spans 19 amino acids. CDR3 nucleotides: TGTGCCAGCAGTTCACCTGGTATTGTTTTTAATTCTGGGGCCAACGTCCTGACTTTC. Amino acids: CASSSPGIVFNSGANVLTF.

The chain is built from TRBV2 and TRBJ2-7; 8 bases match TRBD1. Germline assignment: CDR1 SNHLY and CDR2 FYNNEI. The CDR3 is made up of 13 amino acids. The V and J ends lost 9 bases and 5 bases, in that order; junction bases with no gene match: 9. The CDR3 nucleotides are TGTGCCAGTGTGGGGACAGGAGTCCACGAGCAGTACTTC. Its translation is CASVGTGVHEQYF.

This chain connects TRBV12-3 or TRBV12-4 to TRBJ1-4, with D perhaps TRBD1 (5 bases). Trimming removed 1 base from V and 3 bases from J, with 9 bases in between. The CDR3 covers 15 residues. Here the CDR3 DNA reads TGTGCCAGCAGTTTAGGAGCAGGGTCTAATGAAAAACTGTTTTTT. This sequence encodes CASSLGAGSNEKLFF.

The V and J genes are TRBV4-3 and TRBJ2-7; 10 nucleotides line up with TRBD1. The CDR3 is 16 amino acids. Germline assignment: CDR1 LGHNA and CDR2 YSLEER. V was clipped by 1 base and J by 4 bases; unmatched bases: 7. The CDR3 DNA reads as TGCGCCAGCAGCCAAGTAGGGAGGACAGGGGGTTACGAGCAGTACTTC. It yields the protein CASSQVGRTGGYEQYF.

There are a few counts of this clonotype. The chain links TRBV6-2 or TRBV6-3 to TRBJ2-1; D is tentatively TRBD1 or TRBD2 (5 bases each). The CDR3 runs 15 residues. Germline CDR1 is MNHEY and CDR2 is SVGEGT. The V end lost 6 bases, the J end lost 2 bases, and 14 bases lay between the germline ends. In DNA form, the CDR3 reads TGTGCCAGCAGCCCAACGGGGCTACCCTACAATGAGCAGTTCTTC. Its protein product is CASSPTGLPYNEQFF.

There are a few counts of this clonotype. The chain couples TRBV7-2 to TRBJ2-4; TRBD2 matches at 8 bases. The CDR3 length is 16 residues. J lost 3 bases, V lost 5 bases, and 9 bases had no gene match. Germline V gene sequence: CDR1 SGHTA, CDR2 FQGNSA. The CDR3 DNA is TGTGCCAGCAGCCGGGGGACTAGGGAAAACAAAAACATTCAGTACTTC. Translated, it gives CASSRGTRENKNIQYF.

This clonotype was found many times. A read error may account for a junction end that differs from germline. The V and J genes are TRBV6-6 and TRBJ2-6; D remains ambiguous. This CDR3 is built from 13 residues. CDR1 MNHNY and CDR2 SVGAGI come from the germline V gene (reference sequence). The CDR3 DNA follows: TGTGCCAGCAGTGACTCCACGGACGTAGTCCTGACTTTC. Translating gives CASSDSTDVVLTF.

On this clonotype itself: One junction end disagrees with the germline gene, perhaps due to a read error. The genes are TRBV29-1 and TRBJ2-7; 8 positions agree with TRBD1. Germline CDR1 reads SQVTM; CDR2 reads ANQGSEA. The CDR3 covers 13 residues. The CDR3 DNA reads as TGCAGCGTTGACGGACAGGGCTCCTACGAGCGGTACTTC. Its translation: CSVDGQGSYERYF.

The rearrangement joins TRBV20-1 to TRBJ2-4; possibly TRBD2 for D (7 bases). V was cut by 5 bases and J by 13 bases, with 18 bases left in between. The CDR3 is made up of 12 amino acids. Germline values: CDR1 DFQATT, CDR2 SNEGSKA (reference sequence). The CDR3 sequence: CSAQGGGREQYF. The CDR3 bases are TGCAGTGCTCAGGGAGGGGGACGGGAGCAGTACTTC.

V is TRBV7-2 and J is TRBJ2-4, with a tentative D call TRBD1 (5 bases). Deletions cut 1 base from V and 0 bases from J, with 10 bases between. Germline V CDR1 and CDR2: SGHTA, FQGNSA. This CDR3 is 16 amino acids long. Written as DNA, the CDR3 is TGTGCCAGCAGCTTAGAAAGGGGTCTAGCCAAAAACATTCAGTACTTC. Amino acid sequence: CASSLERGLAKNIQYF.

The rearrangement links TRBV6-6 to TRBJ1-5, with a tentative D call TRBD1 (5 bases). V was cut by 9 bases and J by 7 bases, with 19 bases left in between. Germline V lookup: CDR1 MNHNY, CDR2 SVGAGI (reference sequence). This CDR3 is 14 amino acids long. The CDR3 protein is CASSHGRDEQPQHF. The DNA for the CDR3 is TGTGCCAGTAGTCATGGCAGGGACGAACAGCCCCAGCATTTT.

This clonotype was counted a few times. The V gene is TRBV12-3 or TRBV12-4, the J gene TRBJ2-1; 13 bases fit TRBD2. Unmatched junction bases numbered 5, after V lost 7 bases and J lost 8 bases. There are 14 residues in the CDR3. CDR3 DNA: TGTGCCAGCACTCCGGGACTAGCGGGACATGAGCAGTTCTTC. Protein: CASTPGLAGHEQFF.

The chain is built from TRBV4-2 and TRBJ1-1, with D maybe TRBD1 (5 bases). Germline V CDR1 and CDR2: LGHNA, YNFKEQ. CDR3 size: 14 residues. V was cut by 5 bases and J by 4 bases, with 14 bases left in between. The CDR3 here is CASSSKSGGTEAFF. In nucleotides, the CDR3 is TGTGCCAGCAGCTCTAAATCGGGGGGCACTGAAGCTTTCTTT.